The text below deals with one T cell receptor (beta chain). The repertoire was sequenced with immunoSEQ multiplex PCR; TCRdb's copy has only in-frame clones and lacks some. Of 68,000 or so clones in the sample, roughly 79% were seen once. The data derive from a study of PD-L1 blockade in urothelial cancer. Looking at the study overall: Blood was subjected to analysis at 3 weeks (second dose) and 6 weeks following treatment start. Blood gave a median about 150,000 T cells.

The length of the CDR3 is 14 residues. Trimming took off 1 base at V and 0 bases at J, with 7 bases between the two ends. Germline assignment: CDR1 SGHRS and CDR2 YFSETQ. Time point noted: pretreatment peripheral blood. Every patient provided from 1 to 8 samples, collected pretreatment and on-treatment. The receptor was isolated from an older man with urothelial cancer. The sequencing here drew on PBMCs, taken around atezolizumab (anti-PD-L1) treatment. The chain employs TRBV5-1 and TRBJ1-2; D is unresolved. CDR3 amino acids: CASSLTGPNYGYTF. In nucleotides, the CDR3 is TGCGCCAGCAGCTTGACTGGGCCTAACTATGGCTACACCTTC.